A single sample is the source of the 11 T cell receptor beta chains below, sequenced in a study of CD8+CD57+ T cells in acquired aplastic anemia. Patients chosen for sequencing had shown CD8+CD57+ cell expansion by flow cytometry. For CDR3 and TCR beta VDJ profiling, genomic DNA was the template used. Using its own MiXCR run on the reads, TCRdb lists one record per CDR3 protein. The sample includes 150,000 to 200,000 distinct CDR3 sequences, roughly 50% of them seen just once. The sequencing sample was made of sorted CD4+, CD8+, or CD8+CD57+ T cells (not recorded which) from PBMCs. These receptors all stem from a human donor with aplastic anemia.

This clonotype has a handful of counts. V and J are TRBV2 and TRBJ2-1; D unresolved. CDR3 length: 15 amino acids. Germline V gene sequence: CDR1 SNHLY, CDR2 FYNNEI. Trimming removed 6 bases at V and 0 bases at J, with 12 bases between. CDR3 region: CASSGRLGSYNEQFF. The CDR3 nucleotides read TGTGCCAGCAGCGGTCGTTTAGGCTCCTACAATGAGCAGTTCTTC.

The table lists this clonotype with many counts. The V and J genes are TRBV3-1 and TRBJ1-6; no definite D call. Germline assignment: CDR1 LGHDT and CDR2 YNNKEL (reference sequence). V was shortened by 1 base and J by 6 bases, with 7 bases between the two germline ends. The CDR3 runs to 14 residues. The chain's CDR3 is CASSQVEFNSPLHF. The CDR3 region has the DNA TGTGCCAGCAGCCAAGTTGAGTTTAATTCACCCCTCCACTTT.

A note on this clonotype: Compared with germline, one end of the junction differs, possibly owing to a read error. This chain's CDR3 is CASSVTRLGSGGNFNEQFF. CDR3 nucleotides: TGTGCCAGCAGCGTAACCCGACTTGGGAGCGGGGGCAACTTCAATGAGCAGTTCTTC. The V gene is TRBV7-3, the J gene TRBJ2-1; 8 nucleotides align to TRBD2. The CDR3 loop spans 19 amino acids. Per germline, CDR1 SGHTA and CDR2 FQGTGA.

The rearrangement joins TRBV7-9 to TRBJ1-5; D call uncertain. Germline lookup yields CDR1 SEHNR and CDR2 FQNEAQ (reference sequence). The CDR3 covers 12 residues. V lost 3 bases to trimming and J lost 5 bases, with 5 bases between them. In DNA form, the CDR3 reads TGTGCCAGCAGCTTCGATGATCAGCCCCAGCATTTT. This encodes CASSFDDQPQHF.

This clonotype has at least ten counts. This rearrangement joins TRBV29-1 to TRBJ1-2; D is unresolved. CDR1 and CDR2 (germline): SQVTM, ANQGSEA. This CDR3 region has 13 residues. Trimming took 5 bases from V and 4 from J, leaving 14 bases between them. The CDR3 protein is CSVSSDTSYGYTF. In nucleotides, the CDR3 is TGCAGCGTTTCGTCAGACACATCCTATGGCTACACCTTC.

The V gene is TRBV7-8, the J gene TRBJ2-2; no reliable D call. There are 12 residues in the CDR3. With 5 bases removed from V and 9 bases from J, the gap between germline ends came to 10 bases. CDR1 is SGHVS and CDR2 is FQNEAQ in the germline V gene. CDR3 in DNA: TGTGCCAGCAGCCTGTGGGATAGGGAGCTGTTTTTT. This sequence encodes CASSLWDRELFF.

Worth noting for this clonotype: A much larger clone differs by one base, so this may be a read error. This sequence joins TRBV28 and TRBJ2-3; D gene ambiguous. Germline loops: CDR1 MDHEN, CDR2 SYDVKM. The CDR3 sequence is 11 residues long. Between the trimmed V and J ends, which lost 5 bases and 3 bases, there was a span of 3 bases. CDR3 DNA sequence: TGTGCCAGCAGTGAAACAGATACGCAGTATTTT. It yields the protein CASSETDTQYF. Drawing the rest from reference TRBV28 and TRBJ2-3, the complete variable domain is DVKVTQSSRYLVKRTGEKVFLECVQDMDHENMFWYRQDPGLGLRLIYFSYDVKMKEKGDIPEGYSVSREKKERFSLILESASTNQTSMYLCASSETDTQYFGPGTRLTVL.

The chain joins TRBV19 to TRBJ1-6, with no clear D. Germline V gene sequence: CDR1 LNHDA, CDR2 SQIVND (reference sequence). The CDR3 is 13 residues long. V shed 2 bases and J shed 8 bases, with 7 bases lying between them. CDR3 protein: CASSIIGDSPLHF. The CDR3 coding sequence is TGTGCCAGTAGTATAATAGGAGATTCACCCCTCCACTTT.

As for this clonotype: Being one base from a much bigger clone, this may be a read error. The rearrangement uses TRBV20-1 and TRBJ2-1, with 10 bases that match TRBD1. Near its end, the DNA agrees better with TRBJ2-7, so the J call may be wrong. In germline, CDR1 is DFQATT, CDR2 SNEGSKA (reference sequence). This CDR3 comprises 12 residues. CDR3 loop: CSAEDRGRGQYF. The CDR3 DNA sequence: TGCAGTGCAGAAGACAGGGGGCGGGGGCAGTACTTC.

At least ten counts were recorded for this clonotype. The chain links TRBV6-1 to TRBJ2-2, with D maybe TRBD1 (6 bases). The CDR3 contains 15 residues. V shed 6 bases and J shed 2 bases, with 13 bases lying between them. Germline V gene data show CDR1 as MNHNS and CDR2 as SASEGT. DNA of the CDR3: TGTGCCAGCAGAGAGGACAGCATAAACACCGGGGAGCTGTTTTTT. It is translated as CASREDSINTGELFF.

This clonotype has ten or more counts. The V gene is TRBV7-2, the J gene TRBJ2-2; TRBD1 agrees at 9 bases. Germline V CDR1 and CDR2: SGHTA, FQGNSA. The CDR3 consists of 14 residues. J gave up 4 bases and V 11 bases, and 8 bases lay outside the gene matches. The CDR3 spells CACTGQGRTGELFF. The DNA of the CDR3 is TGTGCCTGTACGGGACAGGGTCGCACCGGGGAGCTGTTTTTT. Full variable domain (outside the CDR3, taken from reference TRBV7-2 and TRBJ2-2): GAGVSQSPSNKVTEKGKDVELRCDPISGHTALYWYRQSLGQGLEFLIYFQGNSAPDKSGLPSDRFSAERTGGSVSTLTIQRTQQEDSAVYLCACTGQGRTGELFFGEGSRLTVL.